The rows below give T cell receptor beta chains drawn from one sample of a study of T cell responses to AZD1222 COVID-19 vaccine. This table comes from immunoSEQ multiplex PCR, and its TCRdb copy is limited to in-frame clones, with some not included. The sample carries about 96,000 clones, under 90% recorded once. Sample: peripheral blood, taken on day 0 of AZD1222 vaccination. The receptors were gathered from an adult in good health. Both conserved end residues are part of each CDR3. Fields, in order: CDR3 DNA, CDR3 protein, V gene, D gene, clone size, J gene. The D gene is left open where the match is weak. Some rows have no size entry. The others give once, few or many, or a class for an expanded clone.

DNA: TGTGCCAGTAGCCGCCAGGGAGGGGGGCACAATCAGCCCCAGCATTTT; CDR3: CASSRQGGGHNQPQHF; V: TRBV19; D: -; size: -; J: TRBJ1-5
DNA: TGTGCCAGCAGCAGACCGGGACTAGCGGGCTACAATGAGCAGTTCTTC; CDR3: CASSRPGLAGYNEQFF; V: TRBV21-1; D: -; size: few; J: TRBJ2-1
DNA: TGTGCCAGCAGCTCCTTGGGAGGGGGGGGCCGCACAGATACGCAGTATTTT; CDR3: CASSSLGGGGRTDTQYF; V: TRBV7-3; D: -; size: -; J: TRBJ2-3
DNA: TGTGCCAGCTCAGACCTTCGCGAGCAGTACTTC; CDR3: CASSDLREQYF; V: TRBV18; D: -; size: -; J: TRBJ2-7
DNA: TGTGCCAGTAGTATGAGACTAGCCCCAGCCTACGAGCAGTACTTC; CDR3: CASSMRLAPAYEQYF; V: TRBV19; D: TRBD2; size: -; J: TRBJ2-7
DNA: TGTGCCAGCAGTTTCCGCAGGGCAGATACGCAGTATTTT; CDR3: CASSFRRADTQYF; V: TRBV5-6; D: -; size: -; J: TRBJ2-3
DNA: TGTGCCAGCAGCCCTATGAGGACAGGCCAAGAGACCCAGTACTTC; CDR3: CASSPMRTGQETQYF; V: TRBV3-1/TRBV3-2; D: TRBD1; size: -; J: TRBJ2-5
DNA: TGTGCCATCAGTGAGAATCTGGGTAGGGTTGAAAAACTGTTTTTT; CDR3: CAISENLGRVEKLFF; V: TRBV10-3; D: -; size: -; J: TRBJ1-4
DNA: TGTGCCAGCAGCTTGTATGCAGGGGTAGGCAATGAGCAGTTCTTC; CDR3: CASSLYAGVGNEQFF; V: TRBV5-6; D: -; size: -; J: TRBJ2-1
DNA: TGCAGCGTTATAACCGGGACAGCAACTACCGGGGAGCTGTTTTTT; CDR3: CSVITGTATTGELFF; V: TRBV29-1; D: TRBD1; size: -; J: TRBJ2-2
DNA: TGTGCCAGCAGTCCCCTCAGGGGGCGCGGTCAGCCCCAGCATTTT; CDR3: CASSPLRGRGQPQHF; V: TRBV28; D: TRBD1; size: -; J: TRBJ1-5
DNA: TGTGCCAGCAGCAGTGCCCTCGGGACCCAGTACTTC; CDR3: CASSSALGTQYF; V: TRBV12-3/TRBV12-4; D: -; size: -; J: TRBJ2-5
DNA: TGTGCCAGCCGAAAGGGGGGCTCTACGGCCTGGGGAGAGCAGTACTTC; CDR3: CASRKGGSTAWGEQYF; V: TRBV7-9; D: -; size: few; J: TRBJ2-7
DNA: TGTGCCAGCAGCTCAGGGGATCTTCAAGAGACCCAGTACTTC; CDR3: CASSSGDLQETQYF; V: TRBV5-4; D: -; size: -; J: TRBJ2-5
DNA: TGTGCCAGCTTCAGTTTATCCGGGAATGCAGATACGCAGTATTTT; CDR3: CASFSLSGNADTQYF; V: TRBV27; D: -; size: -; J: TRBJ2-3
DNA: TGTGCCAGCAGCTTAGCCGAGCGGGGACCCTACAATGAGCAGTTCTTC; CDR3: CASSLAERGPYNEQFF; V: TRBV7-8; D: TRBD2; size: -; J: TRBJ2-1
DNA: TGCAGCGCCACGGACGGACTCTACGAGCAGTACTTC; CDR3: CSATDGLYEQYF; V: TRBV29-1; D: -; size: -; J: TRBJ2-7
DNA: TGTGCCAGCAGCCAAGTCCTCCCTACTAGGACTCATTTGGATGAGCAGTTCTTC; CDR3: CASSQVLPTRTHLDEQFF; V: TRBV3-1/TRBV3-2; D: -; size: -; J: TRBJ2-1
DNA: TGTGCCAGCAGCTCCCTGAACACCGGGGAGCTGTTTTTT; CDR3: CASSSLNTGELFF; V: TRBV7-6; D: -; size: -; J: TRBJ2-2
DNA: TGTGCCAGCAACCACGCCTGGGAGCAGGGGAATCAGCCCCAGCATTTT; CDR3: CASNHAWEQGNQPQHF; V: TRBV5-5; D: -; size: -; J: TRBJ1-5
DNA: TGTGCCAGCTCACCTCCGGGACAGGGGAGGTACGAGCAGTACTTC; CDR3: CASSPPGQGRYEQYF; V: TRBV18; D: TRBD1; size: -; J: TRBJ2-7
DNA: TGTGCCAGCTCACGTTTTACTAGCTCTAACTCCTACGAGCAGTACTTC; CDR3: CASSRFTSSNSYEQYF; V: TRBV27; D: -; size: -; J: TRBJ2-7
DNA: TGTGCCAGCAGCACGCGGGACAGGGTGGGCACAGATACGCAGTATTTT; CDR3: CASSTRDRVGTDTQYF; V: TRBV9; D: TRBD1; size: once; J: TRBJ2-3
DNA: TGTGCCAGCAGTTCGGGACTAGCGGGACGCTACGAGCAGTACTTC; CDR3: CASSSGLAGRYEQYF; V: TRBV27; D: TRBD2; size: -; J: TRBJ2-7
DNA: TGTGCCAGCTCACTCCATCCACCGGGACTAGCAGAACAAGAGACCCAGTACTTC; CDR3: CASSLHPPGLAEQETQYF; V: TRBV18; D: TRBD2; size: -; J: TRBJ2-5
DNA: TGTGCCAGCAGTCCCCCCTATTCAGGACAGGGTGGATACGAGCAGTACTTC; CDR3: CASSPPYSGQGGYEQYF; V: TRBV3-1/TRBV3-2; D: TRBD1; size: -; J: TRBJ2-7
DNA: TGTGCCAGCGGAGGATTAGGTACACTTAACACTGAAGCTTTCTTT; CDR3: CASGGLGTLNTEAFF; V: TRBV2; D: -; size: -; J: TRBJ1-1
DNA: TGTGCCAGCAGCTCCAGGGGACTAGCGTCATCCTACGAGCAGTACTTC; CDR3: CASSSRGLASSYEQYF; V: TRBV11-2; D: TRBD2; size: -; J: TRBJ2-7
DNA: TGTGCCAGCTCACCAAGGCAATCGGGACAGGGGCAAGAGACCCAGTACTTC; CDR3: CASSPRQSGQGQETQYF; V: TRBV18; D: TRBD1; size: few; J: TRBJ2-5
DNA: TGTGCCAGCAGCCCGCGTCTCTCGGGACGGAACTATGGCTACACCTTC; CDR3: CASSPRLSGRNYGYTF; V: TRBV9; D: -; size: -; J: TRBJ1-2
DNA: TGTGCCAGCAGTCAAAACGGGCGGATCTACGAGCAGTACTTC; CDR3: CASSQNGRIYEQYF; V: TRBV28; D: -; size: -; J: TRBJ2-7
DNA: TGCAGTGCTAGTAGCAGCGCCCAGGGGAATGAGCAGTTCTTC; CDR3: CSASSSAQGNEQFF; V: TRBV20-1; D: -; size: few; J: TRBJ2-1
DNA: TGTGCCAGCAGCGTACGGGGTGATGGGGACACTGAAGCTTTCTTT; CDR3: CASSVRGDGDTEAFF; V: TRBV9; D: -; size: once; J: TRBJ1-1
DNA: TGTGCCAGCAGTATAGGGAGATACGAGCAGTACTTC; CDR3: CASSIGRYEQYF; V: TRBV12-3/TRBV12-4; D: -; size: -; J: TRBJ2-7
DNA: TGTGCCAGCAGGAGACCGGGACTGCCCCCCTACGAGCAGTACTTC; CDR3: CASRRPGLPPYEQYF; V: TRBV6-5; D: -; size: -; J: TRBJ2-7
DNA: TGTGCCAGCAGCTCCCGGGGGACTAGCCTACTAAAATACACCGGGGAGCTGTTTTTT; CDR3: CASSSRGTSLLKYTGELFF; V: TRBV9; D: TRBD2; size: -; J: TRBJ2-2
DNA: TGTGCCAGCAGTGAAACGGTCCGCACTGAAGCTTTCTTT; CDR3: CASSETVRTEAFF; V: TRBV6-1; D: -; size: -; J: TRBJ1-1
DNA: TGTGCCAGCAGTACCGACAGGGGCTACACCTTC; CDR3: CASSTDRGYTF; V: TRBV6-5; D: -; size: few; J: TRBJ1-2
DNA: TGTGCCAGAAGCCAGGGAGCGGGATTTTTCGAGCAGTACTTC; CDR3: CARSQGAGFFEQYF; V: TRBV5-3; D: TRBD2; size: -; J: TRBJ2-7
DNA: TGCGCCAGCAGCAAAACTAGCGGCACAGATACGCAGTATTTT; CDR3: CASSKTSGTDTQYF; V: TRBV5-1; D: TRBD2; size: -; J: TRBJ2-3
DNA: TGCGCCAGCAGCCCAACACAGGGATCGAACACTGAAGCTTTCTTT; CDR3: CASSPTQGSNTEAFF; V: TRBV5-1; D: -; size: -; J: TRBJ1-1
DNA: TGTGCCAGCAGTTTGCCCGTTGGGGGCGATAGCAATCAGCCCCAGCATTTT; CDR3: CASSLPVGGDSNQPQHF; V: TRBV28; D: -; size: -; J: TRBJ1-5
DNA: TGCGCCAGCAGCTCACAAGGGTCCGGGTTGGAGACCCAGTACTTC; CDR3: CASSSQGSGLETQYF; V: TRBV5-1; D: -; size: -; J: TRBJ2-5
DNA: TGCGCCAGCAGCAGGACCGGGACAGGCTTCAACGAGCAGTACTTC; CDR3: CASSRTGTGFNEQYF; V: TRBV5-1; D: TRBD1; size: -; J: TRBJ2-7
DNA: TGTGCCACCAGTGAAACGCGGGGTCTTAGCTCCTACAATGAGCAGTTCTTC; CDR3: CATSETRGLSSYNEQFF; V: TRBV24-1; D: -; size: -; J: TRBJ2-1
DNA: TGTGCCAGTAGTGGAAACAGAGCCTACGAGCAGTACTTC; CDR3: CASSGNRAYEQYF; V: TRBV19; D: -; size: -; J: TRBJ2-7
DNA: TGTGCCAGCAGTTTCAGGGGTTGGGAAAAACTGTTTTTT; CDR3: CASSFRGWEKLFF; V: TRBV28; D: -; size: -; J: TRBJ1-4
DNA: TGTGCCAGCAGTTACCCAGCGGGAGTGCACAATGAGCAGTTCTTC; CDR3: CASSYPAGVHNEQFF; V: TRBV6-2/TRBV6-3; D: TRBD2; size: -; J: TRBJ2-1
DNA: TGTGCCAGCAGTTACGAAGAAATTGGGGAGACCCAGTACTTC; CDR3: CASSYEEIGETQYF; V: TRBV6-6; D: -; size: -; J: TRBJ2-5
DNA: TGTGCCAGCAGCGAAAGGGGGCTATCCCCCGACACCGGGGAGCTGTTTTTT; CDR3: CASSERGLSPDTGELFF; V: TRBV21-1; D: -; size: -; J: TRBJ2-2
DNA: TGCGCCAGCAGCCAACAGGGCGTGCAAGGCTACGAGCAGTACTTC; CDR3: CASSQQGVQGYEQYF; V: TRBV5-1; D: -; size: -; J: TRBJ2-7
DNA: TGTGCCAGCAGCCACGAGAATGCTAACTATGGCTACACCTTC; CDR3: CASSHENANYGYTF; V: TRBV7-9; D: -; size: -; J: TRBJ1-2
DNA: TGTGCCAGCATTCCCCGACAGGGGGCTTACGAGCAGTACTTC; CDR3: CASIPRQGAYEQYF; V: TRBV6-5; D: TRBD1; size: -; J: TRBJ2-7
DNA: TGTGCCAGCGCTCTAGCGCCCTCAGGATCCTACGAGCAGTACTTC; CDR3: CASALAPSGSYEQYF; V: TRBV3-1/TRBV3-2; D: -; size: -; J: TRBJ2-7